The 8 T cell receptor beta chains reported below all come from one sample, sequenced in a study of regulatory T cells in long-lasting Graves disease. Assembly of TCR beta libraries relied on iRepertoire HTBI primers together with Arm-PCR of CDR3 regions. TCRdb re-called the multiplex PCR reads with MiXCR, one entry per CDR3 protein. Here the sample spans about 560,000 distinct CDR3 sequences, 15% to 20% being singletons. The time point here: newly diagnosed GD, antithyroid drugs for less than 3 months. PBMC RNA was the source of the TCR library. These same data were also listed under a study on T cells in Graves' hyperthyroidism and ophthalmopathy.

This specimen was peripheral blood mononuclear cells (PBMCs), taken at new diagnosis, from a patient treated with antithyroid drugs. The receptors derive from a man aged 18 to 35 with Graves disease.

This sequence joins TRBV6-1 and TRBJ2-7, with TRBD2 identical over 14 bases. The V gene end was trimmed by 5 bases and the J gene end by 2 bases; junction bases not matched to a gene: 8. The length of the CDR3 is 17 residues. From germline, CDR1 is MNHNS and CDR2 SASEGT. The CDR3 sequence is CASSPGLAGGLPYEQYF. CDR3 nucleotide sequence: TGTGCCAGCAGTCCAGGACTAGCGGGAGGCCTTCCCTACGAGCAGTACTTC.

This clonotype was counted at least ten times. V is TRBV27 and J is TRBJ2-5; 8 bases align to TRBD1. The germline V gene has CDR1 MNHEY and CDR2 SMNVEV (reference sequence). V trimming: 0 bases; J trimming: 10 bases; junction bases outside the gene matches: 16. The CDR3 runs to 17 residues. The CDR3 spells CASSLSTGTGVPRGQYF. In DNA form, the CDR3 reads TGTGCCAGCAGTTTATCGACCGGGACAGGTGTCCCCCGTGGCCAGTACTTC.

The chain combines TRBV12-3 or TRBV12-4 with TRBJ2-1, with 7 bases fitting TRBD1. The CDR3 is made up of 17 amino acids. V trimming: 5 bases; J trimming: 0 bases; junction bases outside the gene matches: 10. The CDR3 nucleotides read TGTGCCAGCAGTAAGAGGGGAGACAGGGACTCCTACAATGAGCAGTTCTTC. Its translation is CASSKRGDRDSYNEQFF.

This clonotype was detected many times. This rearrangement joins TRBV28 to TRBJ2-7; D is undetermined. The CDR3 is 13 residues long. Germline lookup yields CDR1 MDHEN and CDR2 SYDVKM. Trimming left V 5 bases short and J 2 bases short, with 10 bases between. CDR3 loop: CASSEAVTYEQYF. DNA for the CDR3: TGTGCCAGCAGTGAGGCGGTAACCTACGAGCAGTACTTC.

The chain links TRBV9 to TRBJ2-1; D remains unclear. Germline values: CDR1 SGDLS, CDR2 YYNGEE. Between the trimmed V and J ends, which lost 0 bases and 10 bases, there was a span of 11 bases. This CDR3 is built from 13 residues. The CDR3, as DNA: TGTGCCAGCAGCGTAGAGTTTCTGGGCGAGCAGTTCTTC. Translated: CASSVEFLGEQFF.

This clonotype has at least ten counts. V is TRBV30 and J is TRBJ2-1; D is tentatively TRBD1 or TRBD2 (6 bases each). This CDR3 region has 17 residues. The V gene lost 5 bases and the J gene lost 7 bases, with 27 bases spanning the gap. Germline CDR1 and CDR2: GTSNPN and SVGIG (reference sequence). Here the CDR3 DNA reads TGTGCCTGGGAAACCCACCGGCGGCGGGACATCTGGAATGAGCAGTTCTTC. Amino acids: CAWETHRRRDIWNEQFF.

The genes are TRBV19 and TRBJ1-2, with 9 bases fitting TRBD1. This CDR3 region has 11 residues. CDR1 and CDR2 from the germline V gene are LNHDA and SQIVND (reference sequence). V was pared by 10 bases and J by 7 bases, with 4 bases of the junction left unmatched. The CDR3, as DNA: TGTGCCATTCGGACAGGGGTTGGCTACACCTTC. This sequence encodes CAIRTGVGYTF.

This clonotype was detected only a few times. This chain uses TRBV24-1 with TRBJ2-7; 9 bases are shared with TRBD2. This CDR3 spans 15 amino acids. V lost 9 bases to trimming and J lost 6 bases; unmatched junction nucleotides: 14. Germline CDR1 KGHDR, CDR2 SFDVKD. CDR3 region: CATLLAGLPISEQYF. CDR3 nucleotides: TGTGCCACCTTGCTAGCGGGACTCCCTATAAGCGAGCAGTACTTC.